This entry concerns a single T cell receptor beta chain. V lost 5 bases, J lost 8 bases, and 10 bases stayed unmatched. In germline, CDR1 is SEHNR, CDR2 FQNEAQ (reference sequence). The CDR3 is 14 residues long. The source of the sample is a study of blood T cell repertoires in COVID-19. Cohorts were assigned according to the clinical history that participants reported. Method: immunoSEQ multiplex PCR; TCRdb's copy keeps in-frame clones and lacks some. The sample includes hundreds of thousands of clones, approximately 90% of them seen just once. Source material: PBMCs or T cells enriched from blood (not recorded which). The J gene is TRBJ1-2, the V gene TRBV7-9; TRBD1 agrees at 8 bases. This sequence originates from a man aged 25 to 45 who had recovered from COVID-19. CDR3 protein: CASSLNGRGRGYTF. The CDR3 DNA sequence: TGTGCCAGCAGCCTAAACGGCAGGGGGCGCGGCTACACCTTC.